This TCR beta chain was sequenced for a study of cytomegalovirus exposure and HLA in healthy donors. 13 Jbeta primers and 60 Vbeta primers were used for the PCR. Clones were read by immunoSEQ multiplex PCR, and TCRdb kept only the in-frame ones, dropping some. The sample includes approximately 150,000 clones, 78% of them seen just once. V lost 5 bases and J 4 bases, leaving 8 bases between the germline ends. This CDR3 is 13 amino acids long. The germline gives CDR1 SEHNR, CDR2 FQNEAQ (reference sequence). Study observations and caveats: It is likely that the observed cluster of highly shared sequence variants was a sequencing artifact. Presence/absence analyses treated sequencing depth as roughly uniform across donors.

About this clone itself: Its matching antigen is unknown.

Material: PBMCs. The rearrangement links TRBV7-9 to TRBJ1-4, with a tentative D call TRBD1 (6 bases). The TCR sequence derives from a woman aged 35 to 49 in good health and CMV-seropositive. The CDR3 coding sequence is TGTGCCAGCAGCATGGACAGTAATGAAAAACTGTTTTTT. Translated, it gives CASSMDSNEKLFF.